The sequence of this TCR beta chain was determined in a study of blood T cell repertoires in COVID-19. The wider study: Samples representing acute and convalescent COVID-19 were sourced from the United States, Italy and Spain. T cells, B-cell-depleted T cells, or PBMCs provided the cDNA or gDNA that served as material.

Participants, roughly 18 to 90 years old, spanned about two dozen US areas. Within 2 weeks of study entry, exposed participants had contacted a PCR-confirmed or clinician-diagnosed COVID-19 case. The method was immunoSEQ multiplex PCR; TCRdb's version includes in-frame clones alone and lacks a portion of them. The sample carries fewer than 250,000 clones, 65% to 85% recorded once. This clone was seen once. This CDR3 contains 16 residues. Trimming cost V 3 bases and J 3 bases, with 17 bases left between them. Germline CDR1 LGHDT, CDR2 YNNKEL (reference sequence). The V and J genes are TRBV3-1 (or the pseudogene TRBV3-2) and TRBJ1-2; a weak D match, TRBD1 (6 bases). This sequence was found in a woman in her 30s who had been exposed to COVID-19. The specimen was PBMCs or T cells enriched from blood (not recorded which). Here the CDR3 reads CASSHLYRVRDYGYTF. CDR3 nucleotides: TGTGCCAGCAGCCACCTGTACAGGGTTCGCGACTATGGCTACACCTTC.